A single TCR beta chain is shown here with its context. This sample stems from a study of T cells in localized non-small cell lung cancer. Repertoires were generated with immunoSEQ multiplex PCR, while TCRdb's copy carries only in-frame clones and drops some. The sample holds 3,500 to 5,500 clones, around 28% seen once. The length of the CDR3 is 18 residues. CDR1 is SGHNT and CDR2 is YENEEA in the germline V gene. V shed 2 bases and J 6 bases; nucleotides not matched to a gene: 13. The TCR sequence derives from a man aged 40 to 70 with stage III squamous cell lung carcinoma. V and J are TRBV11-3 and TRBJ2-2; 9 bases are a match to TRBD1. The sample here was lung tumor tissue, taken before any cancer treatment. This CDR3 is CASSLRHRGRIRPGELFF. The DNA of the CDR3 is TGTGCCAGCAGCTTACGGCACAGGGGGCGAATCCGACCCGGGGAGCTGTTTTTT.